Listed below are T cell receptor beta chains from one sample, sequenced in a study of cytomegalovirus exposure and HLA in healthy donors. Here immunoSEQ multiplex PCR was the method, and the copy in TCRdb shows in-frame clones only, minus some. The data show about 83,000 clones, about 95% seen once. Sequenced material: PBMCs. The source of these receptors is a woman aged 18-30 years in good health and CMV-seronegative. Both conserved end residues are part of each CDR3. The order of the fields is D gene, V gene, J gene, clone size, CDR3 protein, CDR3 DNA. The D gene is left open where the match is weak. Size tells how often a clone was seen (once, few, many) or the class of an expanded clone, and some rows leave it out.

D gene: TRBD1; V gene: TRBV19; J gene: TRBJ1-1; clone size: -; CDR3 protein: CASRTGGGTEAFF; CDR3 DNA: TGTGCCAGTCGGACAGGGGGAGGCACTGAAGCTTTCTTT
D gene: TRBD2; V gene: TRBV28; J gene: TRBJ2-7; clone size: -; CDR3 protein: CASTVAGGLPSYEQYF; CDR3 DNA: TGTGCCAGCACGGTCGCGGGGGGTCTCCCTTCCTACGAGCAGTACTTC
D gene: TRBD2; V gene: TRBV16; J gene: TRBJ2-1; clone size: -; CDR3 protein: CASSPFGGRANEQFF; CDR3 DNA: TGTGCCAGCAGCCCCTTTGGGGGGAGGGCCAATGAGCAGTTCTTC
D gene: TRBD1; V gene: TRBV5-6; J gene: TRBJ2-7; clone size: once; CDR3 protein: CASSLALGQQKYEQYF; CDR3 DNA: TGTGCCAGCAGCTTGGCCCTGGGACAGCAAAAATACGAGCAGTACTTC
D gene: -; V gene: TRBV7-2; J gene: TRBJ1-1; clone size: -; CDR3 protein: CASSPHGTGAEAFF; CDR3 DNA: TGTGCCAGCAGCCCCCACGGTACCGGGGCTGAAGCTTTCTTT
D gene: TRBD2; V gene: TRBV4-1; J gene: TRBJ2-1; clone size: -; CDR3 protein: CASSQGGSNIPNEQFF; CDR3 DNA: TGCGCCAGCAGCCAAGGCGGGAGCAACATCCCAAATGAGCAGTTCTTC
D gene: -; V gene: TRBV6-5; J gene: TRBJ2-3; clone size: once; CDR3 protein: CASSSQTTNTDTQYF; CDR3 DNA: TGTGCCAGCAGTTCCCAGACTACAAACACAGATACGCAGTATTTT
D gene: -; V gene: TRBV7-2; J gene: TRBJ2-7; clone size: -; CDR3 protein: CASTTGGGSSYEQYF; CDR3 DNA: TGTGCCAGCACTACGGGGGGCGGGAGCTCCTACGAGCAGTACTTC
D gene: -; V gene: TRBV30; J gene: TRBJ1-1; clone size: -; CDR3 protein: CAWRAGGAEAFF; CDR3 DNA: TGTGCCTGGAGGGCGGGGGGGGCTGAAGCTTTCTTT
D gene: TRBD2; V gene: TRBV27; J gene: TRBJ2-1; clone size: once; CDR3 protein: CASSFVAGRNEQFF; CDR3 DNA: TGTGCCAGCAGTTTCGTAGCGGGACGCAATGAGCAGTTCTTC
D gene: -; V gene: TRBV2; J gene: TRBJ1-1; clone size: -; CDR3 protein: CASSDEGLAEAFF; CDR3 DNA: TGTGCCAGCAGTGACGAGGGTTTGGCTGAAGCTTTCTTT
D gene: TRBD2; V gene: TRBV5-4; J gene: TRBJ2-4; clone size: once; CDR3 protein: CASSPKTSGSVKNIQYF; CDR3 DNA: TGTGCCAGCAGCCCCAAGACTAGCGGGAGTGTCAAAAACATTCAGTACTTC
D gene: -; V gene: TRBV5-1; J gene: TRBJ2-5; clone size: -; CDR3 protein: CASSLDTVVETQYF; CDR3 DNA: TGCGCCAGCAGCTTAGACACCGTGGTAGAGACCCAGTACTTC
D gene: -; V gene: TRBV19; J gene: TRBJ1-3; clone size: -; CDR3 protein: CATSTGRFWGNTIYF; CDR3 DNA: TGTGCCACCTCCACTGGGAGGTTTTGGGGAAACACCATATATTTT
D gene: TRBD2; V gene: TRBV7-9; J gene: TRBJ2-1; clone size: once; CDR3 protein: CASSAGTSGSEQFF; CDR3 DNA: TGTGCCAGCAGCGCAGGGACTAGCGGGAGCGAGCAGTTCTTC
D gene: TRBD2; V gene: TRBV2; J gene: TRBJ2-7; clone size: -; CDR3 protein: CASWDRGGTSGRGPDEQYF; CDR3 DNA: TGTGCCAGCTGGGATCGGGGGGGGACTAGCGGGAGAGGGCCTGACGAGCAGTACTTC
D gene: -; V gene: TRBV28; J gene: TRBJ2-1; clone size: -; CDR3 protein: CASSSPGLGDFF; CDR3 DNA: TGTGCCAGCAGTTCCCCGGGACTGGGCGATTTCTTC